A selection of T cell receptor beta chains follows, all from one sample in a study of immune evolution from preneoplasia to lung adenocarcinoma. Here immunoSEQ multiplex PCR was the method, and the copy in TCRdb shows in-frame clones only, minus some. There are under 9,500 clones in the sample; 70% to 80% occur only once, and 7.5% to 9.5% lies in the top ten. Sequencing was performed on FFPE minimally invasive lung adenocarcinoma tissue. The receptors derive from a person in their 70s with lung adenocarcinoma. CDR3s include the opening cysteine and the closing phenylalanine or tryptophan. D genes are given only for firm matches. A clone size is listed for some rows: how often the clone was seen (once, few, many), or a class if it is expanded.

clone size: -
J gene: TRBJ2-3
V gene: TRBV9
D gene: -
CDR3 protein: CASSVRGGSDTQYF
CDR3 DNA: TGTGCCAGCAGCGTAAGGGGCGGGTCAGATACGCAGTATTTT

clone size: few
J gene: TRBJ1-5
V gene: TRBV28
D gene: -
CDR3 protein: CASSSVISNQPQHF
CDR3 DNA: TGTGCCAGCAGTTCGGTGATTAGCAATCAGCCCCAGCATTTT

clone size: -
J gene: TRBJ1-6
V gene: TRBV19
D gene: -
CDR3 protein: CASSIVRANSPLHF
CDR3 DNA: TGTGCCAGTAGTATCGTCCGTGCGAATTCACCCCTCCACTTT

clone size: -
J gene: TRBJ2-5
V gene: TRBV28
D gene: -
CDR3 protein: CASSLSLGGRGRETQYF
CDR3 DNA: TGTGCCAGCAGTTTATCCCTTGGGGGGAGAGGGCGAGAGACCCAGTACTTC

clone size: once
J gene: TRBJ2-5
V gene: TRBV30
D gene: TRBD2
CDR3 protein: CAWSVRVAGDPQYF
CDR3 DNA: TGTGCCTGGAGTGTAAGGGTAGCGGGAGACCCCCAGTACTTC

clone size: -
J gene: TRBJ1-3
V gene: TRBV19
D gene: -
CDR3 protein: CASRNPRHSSGNTIYF
CDR3 DNA: TGTGCCAGTAGAAATCCCCGACACAGCTCTGGAAACACCATATATTTT

clone size: -
J gene: TRBJ2-1
V gene: TRBV6-6
D gene: -
CDR3 protein: CASSYTRNEQFF
CDR3 DNA: TGTGCCAGCAGTTACACTCGCAATGAGCAGTTCTTC

clone size: -
J gene: TRBJ2-5
V gene: TRBV2
D gene: -
CDR3 protein: CASSEGTNLGTQYF
CDR3 DNA: TGTGCCAGCAGTGAAGGGACCAACCTTGGGACCCAGTACTTC

clone size: -
J gene: TRBJ2-5
V gene: TRBV2
D gene: -
CDR3 protein: CASSGGVGETQYF
CDR3 DNA: TGTGCCAGCAGTGGGGGAGTCGGAGAGACCCAGTACTTC

clone size: -
J gene: TRBJ2-1
V gene: TRBV7-9
D gene: -
CDR3 protein: CATGQASRGQFF
CDR3 DNA: TGTGCCACCGGGCAGGCCTCGAGGGGGCAGTTCTTC

clone size: -
J gene: TRBJ2-2
V gene: TRBV10-3
D gene: -
CDR3 protein: CAIMTGSTGTGELFF
CDR3 DNA: TGTGCCATCATGACGGGTAGCACGGGGACCGGGGAGCTGTTTTTT

clone size: -
J gene: TRBJ2-3
V gene: TRBV11-3
D gene: -
CDR3 protein: CASSLDDTDTQYF
CDR3 DNA: TGTGCCAGCAGCTTAGATGATACAGATACGCAGTATTTT

clone size: -
J gene: TRBJ2-7
V gene: TRBV20-1
D gene: -
CDR3 protein: CSAGSSYEQYF
CDR3 DNA: TGCAGCGCGGGGAGCTCCTACGAGCAGTACTTC

clone size: -
J gene: TRBJ1-5
V gene: TRBV2
D gene: -
CDR3 protein: CASSPWVVQPQHF
CDR3 DNA: TGTGCCAGCAGCCCCTGGGTCGTTCAGCCCCAGCATTTT

clone size: -
J gene: TRBJ2-3
V gene: TRBV7-2
D gene: -
CDR3 protein: CASSLAQAKGYTDTQYF
CDR3 DNA: TGTGCCAGCAGCTTAGCCCAAGCGAAAGGATACACAGATACGCAGTATTTT

clone size: -
J gene: TRBJ2-3
V gene: TRBV7-9
D gene: -
CDR3 protein: CASSLWGAETSTDTQYF
CDR3 DNA: TGTGCCAGCAGCTTGTGGGGGGCGGAGACTAGCACAGATACGCAGTATTTT

clone size: -
J gene: TRBJ1-1
V gene: TRBV4-2
D gene: TRBD1
CDR3 protein: CASSVRDRATEAFF
CDR3 DNA: TGTGCCAGCAGCGTCCGGGACAGGGCCACTGAAGCTTTCTTT

clone size: -
J gene: TRBJ1-3
V gene: TRBV18
D gene: -
CDR3 protein: CASSPRMGPNSGNTIYF
CDR3 DNA: TGTGCCAGCTCACCACGTATGGGACCCAACTCTGGAAACACCATATATTTT

clone size: -
J gene: TRBJ1-3
V gene: TRBV25-1
D gene: -
CDR3 protein: CASSESSGSGNTIYF
CDR3 DNA: TGTGCCAGCAGTGAATCCTCAGGCTCTGGAAACACCATATATTTT

clone size: -
J gene: TRBJ2-7
V gene: TRBV11-3
D gene: -
CDR3 protein: CASSPPGDREQYF
CDR3 DNA: TGTGCCAGCAGCCCTCCCGGTGACAGAGAGCAGTACTTC

clone size: few
J gene: TRBJ1-2
V gene: TRBV6-5
D gene: -
CDR3 protein: CASRTEHGYTF
CDR3 DNA: TGTGCCAGCCGGACAGAGCATGGCTACACCTTC

clone size: -
J gene: TRBJ2-1
V gene: TRBV19
D gene: TRBD1
CDR3 protein: CASQGQGNEQFF
CDR3 DNA: TGTGCCAGCCAGGGACAGGGCAATGAGCAGTTCTTC

clone size: few
J gene: TRBJ2-2
V gene: TRBV27
D gene: -
CDR3 protein: CASSLGGFTGELFF
CDR3 DNA: TGTGCCAGCAGTCTAGGAGGGTTCACCGGGGAGCTGTTTTTT

clone size: -
J gene: TRBJ1-5
V gene: TRBV5-1
D gene: -
CDR3 protein: CASSPGGGSNQPQHF
CDR3 DNA: TGCGCCAGCAGCCCGGGGGGGGGCAGCAATCAGCCCCAGCATTTT

clone size: -
J gene: TRBJ2-7
V gene: TRBV5-1
D gene: -
CDR3 protein: CASSSDPEYEQYF
CDR3 DNA: TGCGCCAGCAGCTCGGACCCCGAGTACGAGCAGTACTTC

clone size: -
J gene: TRBJ1-2
V gene: TRBV11-3
D gene: -
CDR3 protein: CASSLYVGYTF
CDR3 DNA: TGTGCCAGCAGCTTATATGTTGGCTACACCTTC

clone size: -
J gene: TRBJ1-6
V gene: TRBV7-2
D gene: TRBD1
CDR3 protein: CASSLDNRGLRSPLHF
CDR3 DNA: TGTGCCAGCAGCCTCGACAACAGGGGGCTTCGGTCACCCCTCCACTTT

clone size: once
J gene: TRBJ2-1
V gene: TRBV11-2
D gene: TRBD1
CDR3 protein: CASSFPGQGRHEQFF
CDR3 DNA: TGTGCCAGCAGCTTTCCGGGACAGGGTAGACATGAGCAGTTCTTC

clone size: large
J gene: TRBJ2-4
V gene: TRBV7-2
D gene: -
CDR3 protein: CASSFRQLAKNIQYF
CDR3 DNA: TGTGCCAGCAGCTTCCGACAGCTAGCCAAAAACATTCAGTACTTC

clone size: -
J gene: TRBJ2-5
V gene: TRBV11-2
D gene: -
CDR3 protein: CASSLGGSDQETQYF
CDR3 DNA: TGTGCCAGCAGCTTAGGGGGGTCAGACCAAGAGACCCAGTACTTC

clone size: few
J gene: TRBJ1-1
V gene: TRBV2
D gene: -
CDR3 protein: CASSQGWNTEAFF
CDR3 DNA: TGTGCCAGCAGTCAGGGATGGAACACTGAAGCTTTCTTT

clone size: -
J gene: TRBJ2-1
V gene: TRBV5-4
D gene: TRBD2
CDR3 protein: CASSLRTSGIPYNEQFF
CDR3 DNA: TGTGCCAGCAGCCTACGGACTAGCGGGATCCCCTACAATGAGCAGTTCTTC